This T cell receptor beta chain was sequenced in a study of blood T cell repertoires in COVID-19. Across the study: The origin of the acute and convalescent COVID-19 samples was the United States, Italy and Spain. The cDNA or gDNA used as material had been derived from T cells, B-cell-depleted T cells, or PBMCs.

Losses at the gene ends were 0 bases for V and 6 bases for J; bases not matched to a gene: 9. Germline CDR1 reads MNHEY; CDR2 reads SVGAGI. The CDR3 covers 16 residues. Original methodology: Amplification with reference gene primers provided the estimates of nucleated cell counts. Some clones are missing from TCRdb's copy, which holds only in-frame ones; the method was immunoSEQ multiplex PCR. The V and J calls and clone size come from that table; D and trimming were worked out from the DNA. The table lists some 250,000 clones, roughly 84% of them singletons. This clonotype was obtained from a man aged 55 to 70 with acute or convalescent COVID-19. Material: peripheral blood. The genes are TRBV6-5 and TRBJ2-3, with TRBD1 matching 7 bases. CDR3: CASSYSGGGRGDTQYF. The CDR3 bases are TGTGCCAGCAGTTACTCAGGGGGCGGTAGGGGCGATACGCAGTATTTT.